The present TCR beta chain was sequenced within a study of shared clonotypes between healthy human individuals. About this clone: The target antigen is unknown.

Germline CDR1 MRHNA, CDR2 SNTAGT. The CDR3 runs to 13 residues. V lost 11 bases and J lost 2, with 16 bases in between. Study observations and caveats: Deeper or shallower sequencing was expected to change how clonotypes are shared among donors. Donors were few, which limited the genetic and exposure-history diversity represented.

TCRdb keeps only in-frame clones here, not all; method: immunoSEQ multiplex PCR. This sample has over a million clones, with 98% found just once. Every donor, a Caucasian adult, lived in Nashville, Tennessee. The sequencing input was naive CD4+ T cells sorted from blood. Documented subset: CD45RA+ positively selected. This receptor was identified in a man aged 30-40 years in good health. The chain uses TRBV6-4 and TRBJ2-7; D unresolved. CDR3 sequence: CAGRRCQPYEQYF. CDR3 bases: TGTGCCGGAAGGAGATGCCAACCCTACGAGCAGTACTTC.